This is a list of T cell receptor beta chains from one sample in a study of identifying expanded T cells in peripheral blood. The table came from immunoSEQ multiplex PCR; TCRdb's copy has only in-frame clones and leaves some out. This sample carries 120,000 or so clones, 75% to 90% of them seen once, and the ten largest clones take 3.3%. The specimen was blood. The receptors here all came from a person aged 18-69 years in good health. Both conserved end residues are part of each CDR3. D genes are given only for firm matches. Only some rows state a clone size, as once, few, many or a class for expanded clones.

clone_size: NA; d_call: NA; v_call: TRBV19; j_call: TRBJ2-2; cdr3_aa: CASSKGLGGTNTGELFF; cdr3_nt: TGTGCCAGTAGTAAGGGCCTAGGAGGGACTAACACCGGGGAGCTGTTTTTT
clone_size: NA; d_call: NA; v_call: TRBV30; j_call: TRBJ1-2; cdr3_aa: CAWSASQGYGYGYTF; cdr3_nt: TGTGCCTGGAGTGCCTCACAGGGTTACGGCTATGGCTACACCTTC
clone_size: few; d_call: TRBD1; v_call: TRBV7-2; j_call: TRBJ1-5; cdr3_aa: CASSRTGGTNQPQHF; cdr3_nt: TGTGCCAGCAGCCGTACAGGGGGGACAAATCAGCCCCAGCATTTT
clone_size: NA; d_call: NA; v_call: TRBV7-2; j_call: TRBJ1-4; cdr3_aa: CASSLSSQWANLNEKLFF; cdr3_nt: TGTGCCAGCAGCTTATCGAGTCAGTGGGCCAACCTTAATGAAAAACTGTTTTTT
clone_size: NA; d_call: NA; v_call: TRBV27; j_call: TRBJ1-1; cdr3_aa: CASRMQGSYTEAFF; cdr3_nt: TGTGCCAGCAGAATGCAGGGTTCGTACACTGAAGCTTTCTTT
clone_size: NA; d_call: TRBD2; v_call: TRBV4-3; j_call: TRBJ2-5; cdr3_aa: CASSPSGVSGGPLETQYF; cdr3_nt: TGCGCCAGCAGCCCATCGGGTGTTAGCGGGGGCCCCCTCGAGACCCAGTACTTC
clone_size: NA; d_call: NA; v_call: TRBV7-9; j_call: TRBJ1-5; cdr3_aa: CASSLGDTPNQPQHF; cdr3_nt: TGTGCCAGCAGCTTGGGGGATACGCCCAATCAGCCCCAGCATTTT
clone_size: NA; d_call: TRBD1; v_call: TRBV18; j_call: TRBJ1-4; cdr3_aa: CASSPDRNEKLFF; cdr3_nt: TGTGCCAGCTCACCGGACAGGAATGAAAAACTGTTTTTT
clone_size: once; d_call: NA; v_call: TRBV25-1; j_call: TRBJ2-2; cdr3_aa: CASSGVTGELFF; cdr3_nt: TGTGCCAGCAGTGGGGTAACCGGGGAGCTGTTTTTT
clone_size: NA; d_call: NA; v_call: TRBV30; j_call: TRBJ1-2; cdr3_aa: CARDSRGYGYTF; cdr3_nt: TGTGCCAGAGATTCGCGGGGCTATGGCTACACCTTC
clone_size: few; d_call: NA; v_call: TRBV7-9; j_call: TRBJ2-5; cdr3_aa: CASSPREGALMETQYF; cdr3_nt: TGTGCCAGCAGCCCTAGGGAGGGGGCGCTTATGGAGACCCAGTACTTC
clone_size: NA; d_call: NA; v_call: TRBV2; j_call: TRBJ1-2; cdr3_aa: CASKRNIFKEDGYTF; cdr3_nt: TGTGCCAGCAAACGTAACATCTTTAAAGAGGATGGCTACACCTTC
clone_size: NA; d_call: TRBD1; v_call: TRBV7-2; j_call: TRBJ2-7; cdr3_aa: CASSRQGAPGYEQYF; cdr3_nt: TGTGCCAGCAGCCGACAGGGGGCGCCTGGGTACGAGCAGTACTTC
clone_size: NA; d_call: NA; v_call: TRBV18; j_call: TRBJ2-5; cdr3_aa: CASSRAETQYF; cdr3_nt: TGTGCCAGCTCACGGGCAGAGACCCAGTACTTC
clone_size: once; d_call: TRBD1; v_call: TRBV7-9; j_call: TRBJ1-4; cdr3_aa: CASSQPGQATDANEKLFF; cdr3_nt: TGTGCCAGCAGCCAACCGGGACAGGCGACCGACGCCAATGAAAAACTGTTTTTT
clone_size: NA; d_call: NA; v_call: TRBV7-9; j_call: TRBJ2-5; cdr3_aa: CASSDGKETQYF; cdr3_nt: TGTGCCAGCAGTGACGGGAAAGAGACCCAGTACTTC
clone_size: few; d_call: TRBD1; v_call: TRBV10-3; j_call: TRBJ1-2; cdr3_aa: CAIAGTAGYTF; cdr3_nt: TGTGCCATCGCCGGGACAGCCGGCTACACCTTC
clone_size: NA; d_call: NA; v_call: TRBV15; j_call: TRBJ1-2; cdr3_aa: CATSRAEGSGYTF; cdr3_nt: TGTGCCACCAGCAGAGCGGAGGGCTCTGGCTACACCTTC
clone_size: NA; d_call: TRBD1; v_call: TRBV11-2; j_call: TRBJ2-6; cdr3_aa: CASSRTGVGANVLTF; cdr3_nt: TGTGCCAGCAGCCGAACAGGGGTTGGGGCCAACGTCCTGACTTTC
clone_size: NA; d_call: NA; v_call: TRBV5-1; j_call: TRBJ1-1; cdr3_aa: CASSQGHSANTEAFF; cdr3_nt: TGCGCCAGCAGCCAGGGGCATTCGGCGAACACTGAAGCTTTCTTT
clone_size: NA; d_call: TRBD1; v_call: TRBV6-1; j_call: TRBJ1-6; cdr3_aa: CASSPRDRAGSPLHF; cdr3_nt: TGTGCCAGCAGTCCACGGGACAGGGCGGGTTCACCCCTCCACTTT
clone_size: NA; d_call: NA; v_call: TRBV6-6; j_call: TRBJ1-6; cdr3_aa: CAISWERDGHSPLHF; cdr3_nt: TGTGCCATAAGTTGGGAGAGGGACGGGCATTCACCCCTCCACTTT
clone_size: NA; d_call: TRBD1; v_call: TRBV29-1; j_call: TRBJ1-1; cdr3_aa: CSVEGLAGGNTEAFF; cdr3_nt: TGCAGCGTTGAGGGGTTGGCAGGGGGAAACACTGAAGCTTTCTTT
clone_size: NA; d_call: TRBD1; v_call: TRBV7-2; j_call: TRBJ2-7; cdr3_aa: CASSTRGQANEQYF; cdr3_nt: TGTGCCAGCAGCACGCGTGGACAGGCCAACGAGCAGTACTTC
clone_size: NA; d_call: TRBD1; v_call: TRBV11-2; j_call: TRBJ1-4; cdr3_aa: CASSMTGFSEKLFF; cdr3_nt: TGTGCCAGCAGCATGACAGGGTTTAGCGAAAAACTGTTTTTT
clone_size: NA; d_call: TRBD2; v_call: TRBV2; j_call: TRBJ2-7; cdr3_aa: CASKGGGALNEQYF; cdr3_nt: TGTGCCAGCAAGGGCGGGGGGGCCTTAAACGAGCAGTACTTC
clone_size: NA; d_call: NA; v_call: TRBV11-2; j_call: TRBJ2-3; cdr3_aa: CASSLGLPADTQYF; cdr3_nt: TGTGCCAGCAGCTTAGGACTCCCGGCAGATACGCAGTATTTT
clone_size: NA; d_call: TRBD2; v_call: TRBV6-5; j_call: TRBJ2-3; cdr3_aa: CASSRLAGITDTQYF; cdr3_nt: TGTGCCAGCAGTCGACTAGCGGGGATCACAGATACGCAGTATTTT
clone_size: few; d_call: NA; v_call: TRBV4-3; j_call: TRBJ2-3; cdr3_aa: CASSQFWGTDTQYF; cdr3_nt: TGCGCCAGCAGCCAATTTTGGGGCACAGATACGCAGTATTTT
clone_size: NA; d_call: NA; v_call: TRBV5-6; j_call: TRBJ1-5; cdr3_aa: CASSLAGWEYSNQPQHF; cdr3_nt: TGTGCCAGCAGCTTGGCGGGGTGGGAGTATAGCAATCAGCCCCAGCATTTT
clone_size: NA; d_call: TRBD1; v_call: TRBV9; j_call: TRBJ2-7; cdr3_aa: CASSSISGQGFYEQYF; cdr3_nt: TGTGCCAGCAGCTCCATTTCGGGACAGGGATTCTACGAGCAGTACTTC
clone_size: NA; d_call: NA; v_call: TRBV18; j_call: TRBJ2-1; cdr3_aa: CASSPPGFNEQFF; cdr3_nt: TGTGCCAGCTCACCACCGGGATTCAATGAGCAGTTCTTC
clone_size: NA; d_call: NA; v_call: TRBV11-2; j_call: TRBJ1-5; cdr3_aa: CASSLDRGFGQPQHF; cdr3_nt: TGTGCCAGCAGCTTAGATCGAGGGTTTGGTCAGCCCCAGCATTTT
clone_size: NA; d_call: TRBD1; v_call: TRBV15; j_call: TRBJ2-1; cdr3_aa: CATSLDRGSYNEQFF; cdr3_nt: TGTGCCACCAGCTTAGACAGGGGATCCTACAATGAGCAGTTCTTC
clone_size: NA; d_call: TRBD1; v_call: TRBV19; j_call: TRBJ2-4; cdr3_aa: CASRGLGQSENIQYF; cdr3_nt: TGTGCCAGTAGAGGCCTGGGACAGTCAGAAAACATTCAGTACTTC
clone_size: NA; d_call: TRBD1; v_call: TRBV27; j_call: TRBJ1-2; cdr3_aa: CASSLLGNAGTGGGYTF; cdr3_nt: TGTGCCAGCAGTTTACTAGGCAACGCGGGGACAGGGGGTGGCTACACCTTC
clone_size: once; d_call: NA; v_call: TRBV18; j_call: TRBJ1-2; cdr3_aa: CATNQDNYGYTF; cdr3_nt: TGTGCCACAAATCAAGATAACTATGGCTACACCTTC
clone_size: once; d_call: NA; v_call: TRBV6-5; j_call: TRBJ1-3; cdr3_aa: CASSPRTGENTIYF; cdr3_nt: TGTGCCAGCAGTCCCCGGACGGGAGAAAACACCATATATTTT
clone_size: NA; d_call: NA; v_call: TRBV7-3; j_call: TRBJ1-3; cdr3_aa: CASSLTGSRNTIYF; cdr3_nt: TGTGCCAGCAGCTTAACAGGGTCAAGAAACACCATATATTTT
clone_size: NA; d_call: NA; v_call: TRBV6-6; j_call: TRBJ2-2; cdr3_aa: CASSYQGLAGELFF; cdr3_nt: TGTGCCAGCAGTTACCAGGGGCTCGCCGGGGAGCTGTTTTTT
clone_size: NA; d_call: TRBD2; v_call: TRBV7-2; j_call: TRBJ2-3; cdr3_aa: CASSLGLAGAPDTQYF; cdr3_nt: TGTGCCAGCAGCTTAGGTCTAGCGGGGGCTCCGGATACGCAGTATTTT
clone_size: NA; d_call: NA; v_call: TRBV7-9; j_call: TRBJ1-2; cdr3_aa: CASRNIQGSYGYTF; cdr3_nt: TGTGCCAGCAGAAATATACAGGGTTCGTATGGCTACACCTTC
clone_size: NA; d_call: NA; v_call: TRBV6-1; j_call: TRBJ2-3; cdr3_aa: CASSESTDTQYF; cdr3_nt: TGTGCCAGCAGTGAATCAACCGATACGCAGTATTTT
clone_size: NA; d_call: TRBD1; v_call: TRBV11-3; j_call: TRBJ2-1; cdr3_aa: CASSLTGQGLNNEQFF; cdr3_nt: TGTGCCAGCAGCTTGACTGGACAGGGACTTAACAATGAGCAGTTCTTC
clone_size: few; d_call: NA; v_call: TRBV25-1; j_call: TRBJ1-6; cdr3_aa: CASSVPGKESPLHF; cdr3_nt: TGTGCCAGCAGTGTACCTGGAAAGGAGTCACCCCTCCACTTT
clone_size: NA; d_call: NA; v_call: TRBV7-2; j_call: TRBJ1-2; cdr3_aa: CASSPGRGVYGYTF; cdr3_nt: TGTGCCAGCAGTCCAGGTCGCGGCGTCTATGGCTACACCTTC
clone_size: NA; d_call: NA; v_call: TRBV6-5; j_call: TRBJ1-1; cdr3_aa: CASRGRGASTEAFF; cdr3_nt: TGTGCCAGCAGGGGTCGGGGGGCAAGCACTGAAGCTTTCTTT
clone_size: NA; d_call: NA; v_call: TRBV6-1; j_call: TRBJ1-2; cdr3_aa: CASITLSGTPYTF; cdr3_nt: TGTGCCAGCATTACACTCTCCGGGACTCCCTACACCTTC
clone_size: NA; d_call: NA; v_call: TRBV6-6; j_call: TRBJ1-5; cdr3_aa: CASSVKESGQPQHF; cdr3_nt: TGTGCCAGCAGTGTAAAAGAGAGCGGTCAGCCCCAGCATTTT
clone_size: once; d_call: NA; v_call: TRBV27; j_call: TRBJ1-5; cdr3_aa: CASSQWDPRFGQPQHF; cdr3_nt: TGTGCCAGCAGTCAGTGGGACCCCCGGTTCGGTCAGCCCCAGCATTTT
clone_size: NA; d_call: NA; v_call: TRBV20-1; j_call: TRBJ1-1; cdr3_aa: CSANGNTEAFF; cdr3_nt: TGCAGTGCTAACGGGAACACTGAAGCTTTCTTT
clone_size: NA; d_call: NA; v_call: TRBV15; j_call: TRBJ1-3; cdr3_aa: CATSRGGEGNRSSGNTIYF; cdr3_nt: TGTGCCACCAGCAGAGGGGGAGAGGGTAACAGGAGCTCTGGAAACACCATATATTTT
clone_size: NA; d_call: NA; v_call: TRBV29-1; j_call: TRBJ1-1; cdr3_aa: CSGGGVTNTEAFF; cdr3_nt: TGCAGCGGGGGTGGGGTCACGAACACTGAAGCTTTCTTT
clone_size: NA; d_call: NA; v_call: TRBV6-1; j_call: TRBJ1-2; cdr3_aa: CASSQGFFMKGYTF; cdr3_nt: TGTGCCAGCAGTCAGGGGTTTTTTATGAAGGGCTACACCTTC
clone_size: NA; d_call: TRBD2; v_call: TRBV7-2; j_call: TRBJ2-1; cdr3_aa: CASSPGLAGYNEQFF; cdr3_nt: TGTGCCAGCAGCCCAGGGCTAGCGGGCTACAATGAGCAGTTCTTC
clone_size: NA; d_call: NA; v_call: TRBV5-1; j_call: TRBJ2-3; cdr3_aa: CASSLQGWTDTQYF; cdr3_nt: TGCGCCAGCAGCTTACAGGGATGGACAGATACGCAGTATTTT
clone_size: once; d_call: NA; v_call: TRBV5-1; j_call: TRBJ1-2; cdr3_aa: CASSREWVPGYGYTF; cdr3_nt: TGCGCCAGCAGCCGCGAATGGGTTCCGGGATATGGCTACACCTTC